Below, 3 T cell receptor beta chains from the same sample are listed, as sequenced in a study of shared clonotypes between healthy human individuals. Sequencing was performed with immunoSEQ multiplex PCR; in TCRdb, only in-frame clones are kept and a portion is missing. The sample includes about 510,000 clones, 75% to 85% of them seen just once. The sample comprised PBMCs. Receptors were obtained from a woman aged 40 to 50 in good health. Some clones in this sample may be carry-over from other donors' samples.

This clone turned up a few times. The chain is built from TRBV11-2 and TRBJ2-5; D is undetermined. Trimming stripped 0 bases from V and 4 bases from J, with 12 bases between. CDR3 length: 15 residues. Looked up from germline, CDR1 is SGHAT and CDR2 is FQNNGV. The CDR3 nucleotides are TGTGCCAGCAGCTTAGATTGGTTCTCGAGAGAGACCCAGTACTTC. This gives the protein CASSLDWFSRETQYF.

This clone has a single count. V gene TRBV25-1 combines with J gene TRBJ2-6; perhaps D is TRBD1 or TRBD2 (5 bases each). CDR1 MGHDK and CDR2 SYGVNS come from the germline V gene. The CDR3 sequence is 17 residues long. The V end was cut by 2 bases, the J end by 0 bases, with 11 bases between. The chain's CDR3 is CASSEREGTSGANVLTF. CDR3 nucleotide sequence: TGTGCCAGCAGTGAACGAGAGGGGACCTCTGGGGCCAACGTCCTGACTTTC.

This chain links TRBV5-1 with TRBJ2-3, with D perhaps TRBD2 (6 bases). The CDR3 is 18 residues long. Germline CDR1 and CDR2: SGHRS and YFSETQ. V lost 0 bases and J 2 bases, leaving 19 bases between the germline ends. The CDR3 region has the DNA TGCGCCAGCAGCTTGGTAGGGAGGACGCGCGAACCCACAGATACGCAGTATTTT. It is translated as CASSLVGRTREPTDTQYF.